The 7 T cell receptor beta chains reported below all come from one sample, sequenced in a study of cytomegalovirus exposure and HLA in healthy donors. PCR involved 60 Vbeta and 13 Jbeta primers. Profiled with immunoSEQ multiplex PCR; TCRdb holds only in-frame clones, not every one. This repertoire shows approximately 150,000 clones, 60% to 80% found once; its top ten account for 1.5% to 2%. The specimen sequenced was PBMCs. The receptors here all came from a female donor in good health and CMV-seronegative.

J is TRBJ2-1 and V is TRBV30, with 11 bases fitting TRBD2. This CDR3 is built from 15 residues. The germline CDR1 and CDR2 sequences are GTSNPN and SVGIG (reference sequence). The V segment lost 5 bases and the J segment 6 bases; nucleotides outside the gene matches: 9. The CDR3 protein is CAWVRASGRTNEQFF. CDR3 DNA sequence: TGTGCCTGGGTCCGTGCTAGCGGGAGGACCAATGAGCAGTTCTTC.

The gene calls are TRBV5-1 and TRBJ1-1, with D perhaps matching TRBD1 (5 bases). The ends were cut back, 3 bases at V and 1 base at J, with 7 bases in the middle. CDR3 length: 13 amino acids. The germline CDR1 and CDR2 sequences are SGHRS and YFSETQ. The CDR3 spells CASSSTGNTEAFF. CDR3 in DNA: TGCGCCAGCAGCTCAACAGGGAACACTGAAGCTTTCTTT.

V gene TRBV29-1 combines with J gene TRBJ1-2; no clear D gene. The germline V and J ends were trimmed by 1 base and 2 bases, with 14 bases remaining between them. CDR3 length: 15 amino acids. CDR1 SQVTM and CDR2 ANQGSEA come from the germline V gene. The CDR3 bases are TGCAGCGTTGAAGGTTTGAGAGGGTCCAACTATGGCTACACCTTC. This encodes CSVEGLRGSNYGYTF.

The chain employs TRBV6-1 and TRBJ1-5; tentatively, D is TRBD1 (5 bases). V lost 6 bases, J lost 4 bases, and 13 bases lay in between. The CDR3 totals 14 residues. In germline, CDR1 is MNHNS, CDR2 SASEGT. Here the CDR3 DNA reads TGTGCCAGCAGCCAGGGAGGACGGAATCAGCCCCAGCATTTT. Residues: CASSQGGRNQPQHF.

Written as DNA, the CDR3 is TGCGCCAGCAGCTTGACCGACAGGAGCTACCTCTACAATGAGCAGTTCTTC. Protein sequence: CASSLTDRSYLYNEQFF. The rearrangement uses TRBV5-1 and TRBJ2-1; D might be TRBD1 (6 bases). Trimming shortened V by 1 base and J by 3 bases, and 17 bases separated the two germline ends. There are 17 residues in the CDR3. Germline V lookup: CDR1 SGHRS, CDR2 YFSETQ.

The J gene is TRBJ1-6, the V gene TRBV2; perhaps TRBD1 as D (5 bases). V was trimmed by 6 bases and J by 3 bases, leaving 12 bases between them. The germline V gene has CDR1 SNHLY and CDR2 FYNNEI. CDR3 length: 15 amino acids. The CDR3 nucleotides are TGTGCCAGCAGAGTACAGGAAATCTATAATTCACCCCTCCACTTT. It encodes CASRVQEIYNSPLHF.

On this clone: Other DNA variants within this sample encode the same CDR3. This chain links TRBV27 with TRBJ1-5; 7 nucleotides line up with TRBD1. The ends lost 5 bases at V and 3 bases at J; junction bases unmatched: 7. There are 15 residues in the CDR3. Germline CDR1 MNHEY, CDR2 SMNVEV (reference sequence). CDR3 in DNA: TGTGCCAGCAGTCCTGACAGGGTTTCCAATCAGCCCCAGCATTTT. It is translated as CASSPDRVSNQPQHF.